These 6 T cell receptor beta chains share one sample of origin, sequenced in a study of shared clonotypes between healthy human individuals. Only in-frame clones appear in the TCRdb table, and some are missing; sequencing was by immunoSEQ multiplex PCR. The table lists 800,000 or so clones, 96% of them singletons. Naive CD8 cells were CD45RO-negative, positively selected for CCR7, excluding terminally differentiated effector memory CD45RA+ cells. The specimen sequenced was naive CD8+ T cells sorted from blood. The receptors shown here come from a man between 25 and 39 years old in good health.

CDR3 sequence (DNA): TGTGCCAGTAGGCGTGGGGTATATAGCAATCAGCCCCAGCATTTT. Amino acid sequence: CASRRGVYSNQPQHF. The chain is built from TRBV19 and TRBJ1-5; D is undetermined. The CDR3 runs 15 residues. Germline V gene lookup returns CDR1 LNHDA and CDR2 SQIVND (reference sequence). V was pared by 6 bases and J by 0 bases, with 12 bases between.

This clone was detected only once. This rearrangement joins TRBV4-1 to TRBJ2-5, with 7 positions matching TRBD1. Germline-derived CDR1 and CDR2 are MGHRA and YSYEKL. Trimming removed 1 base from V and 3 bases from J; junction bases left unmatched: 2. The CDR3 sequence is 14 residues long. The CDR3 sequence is CASSQVGTEETQYF. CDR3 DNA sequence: TGCGCCAGCAGCCAAGTCGGGACAGAAGAGACCCAGTACTTC.

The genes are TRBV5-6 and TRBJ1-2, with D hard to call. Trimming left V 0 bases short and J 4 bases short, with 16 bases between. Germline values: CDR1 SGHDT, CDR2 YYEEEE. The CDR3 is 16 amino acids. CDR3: CASSLELSLALYGYTF. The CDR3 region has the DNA TGTGCCAGCAGCTTGGAGTTGTCCTTGGCACTCTATGGCTACACCTTC.

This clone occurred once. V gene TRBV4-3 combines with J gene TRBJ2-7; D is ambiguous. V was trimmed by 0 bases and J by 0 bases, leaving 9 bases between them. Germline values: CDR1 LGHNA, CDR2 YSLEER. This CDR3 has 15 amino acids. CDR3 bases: TGCGCCAGCAGCCAAGATGTAGACGTCTCCTACGAGCAGTACTTC. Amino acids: CASSQDVDVSYEQYF.

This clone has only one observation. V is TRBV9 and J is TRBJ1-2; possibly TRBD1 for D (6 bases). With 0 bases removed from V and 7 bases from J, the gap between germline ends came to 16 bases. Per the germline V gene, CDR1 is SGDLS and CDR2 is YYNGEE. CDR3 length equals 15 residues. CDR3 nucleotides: TGTGCCAGCAGCGTAGGGAGGGGGGCAGATCGTGGCTACACCTTC. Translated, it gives CASSVGRGADRGYTF.

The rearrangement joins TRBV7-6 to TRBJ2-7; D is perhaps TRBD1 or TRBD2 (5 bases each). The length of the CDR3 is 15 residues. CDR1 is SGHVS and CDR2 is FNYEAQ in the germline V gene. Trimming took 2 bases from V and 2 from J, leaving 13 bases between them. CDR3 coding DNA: TGTGCCAGCAGCTTATTACGGGACGACACCTACGAGCAGTACTTC. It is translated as CASSLLRDDTYEQYF.